This T cell receptor (beta chain) appears in the sequencing data of a study of CD8 T cells in ankylosing spondylitis (dated by TCRdb to 2016 to 2017). With respect to the entire study: The study set out to find disease-linked TCR variants by profiling T cell receptor beta repertoires in ankylosing spondylitis patients and healthy donors. Samples of peripheral blood were taken, and for ankylosing spondylitis patients, synovial fluid was collected as well. In total, the full study cohort was made up of about 110 healthy donors and about two dozen ankylosing spondylitis patients. Here is what the overall study found, with its caveats: Some motif variants were previously reported in synovial fluid and blood of reactive arthritis patients, suggesting common disease-initiation mechanisms. A CD8+ phenotype was shown by the disease-linked clones, which were found at relatively low frequencies in peripheral blood. A TCR beta motif made up of several highly homologous amino acid variants appeared to be characteristic of blood from ankylosing spondylitis patients. The disease-linked clones were reported as significantly enriched in matched synovial fluid samples from ankylosing spondylitis patients.

The V end loses 3 bases and the J end loses 6 bases, and a stretch of 8 bases separates them. The CDR3 numbers 12 residues from cysteine through phenylalanine. This entry keeps only the CDR3 DNA: 36 bases, framed from base 1. Based on the germline V gene (reference sequence), the CDR1 and CDR2 sequences are SEHNR and FQNEAQ. The sequencing machine was an Illumina HiSeq 2500. Quantitative 5'-RACE with molecular barcodes was the method used to prepare the TCR beta libraries. The study's processing was this. A new computational method, built on a probabilistic model of VDJ rearrangement, was used to identify disease-linked TCR variants. The public reads were reanalyzed by TCRdb: fastp trimming at Q25, MiXCR alignment, in-frame beta chains only. CDR3 protein sequences are deduplicated, and each keeps its most common genes and DNA. The V and J calls were not made by the authors but by TCRdb's processing. This sample holds around 300,000 distinct CDR3 sequences; about 15% were observed only once. The ten largest clones take up 1.1% of the sample.

This clonotype has ten or more counts. Its antigen remains unidentified. No per-base quality is available; no much larger clone lies one base away. The clonotype originates from a male donor with ankylosing spondylitis or in good health (not recorded which). Recombination linked TRBV7-9 to TRBJ1-1; the D segment cannot be called with confidence. The sample taken for sequencing was blood, either unsorted or a sorted T cell fraction (not recorded which). The DNA reads TGTGCCAGCAGCTTCGGTATGTCTGAAGCTTTCTTT. This translates into CASSFGMSEAFF.